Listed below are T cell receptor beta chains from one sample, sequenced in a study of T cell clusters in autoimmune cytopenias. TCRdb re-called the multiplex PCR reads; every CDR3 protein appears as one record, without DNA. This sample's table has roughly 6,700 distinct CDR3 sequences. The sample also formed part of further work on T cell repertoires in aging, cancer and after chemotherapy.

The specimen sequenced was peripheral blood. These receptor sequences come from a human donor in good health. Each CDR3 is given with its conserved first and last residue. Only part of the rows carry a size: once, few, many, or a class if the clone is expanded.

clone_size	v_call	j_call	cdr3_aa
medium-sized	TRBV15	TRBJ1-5	CATSPWTGDNQPQHF
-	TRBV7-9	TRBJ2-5	CASRGPGAGETQYF
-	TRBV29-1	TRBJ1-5	CSVGGTGDRDQPQHF
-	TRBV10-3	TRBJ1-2	CAISESNGQRGYTF
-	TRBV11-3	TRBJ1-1	CASSLLSKNTEAFF
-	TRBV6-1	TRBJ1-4	CASSRALTNEKLFF
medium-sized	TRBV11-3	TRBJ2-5	CASSTRVDSPNQETQYF
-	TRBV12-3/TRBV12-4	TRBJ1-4	CASSLSGAQDEKLFF
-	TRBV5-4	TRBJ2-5	CASSSQGQETQYF
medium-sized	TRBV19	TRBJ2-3	CASSENSGGASDTQYF
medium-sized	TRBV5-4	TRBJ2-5	CASSLGQSQETQYF
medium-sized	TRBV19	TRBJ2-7	CASSTDRGYEQYF
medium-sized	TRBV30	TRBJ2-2	CAWTFGRGGGELFF
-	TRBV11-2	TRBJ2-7	CASSRLAGTYEQYF
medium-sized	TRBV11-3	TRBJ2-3	CASSLIRGSTDTQYF
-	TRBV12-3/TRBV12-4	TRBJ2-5	CASSLLGRGAQETQYF
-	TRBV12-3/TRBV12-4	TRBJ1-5	CASSLYSHNQPQHF
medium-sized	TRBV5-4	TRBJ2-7	CASSFRDRDYEQYF
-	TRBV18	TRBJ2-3	CASSPLAGAFTDTQYF
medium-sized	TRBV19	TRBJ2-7	CASSNPRELAGSEQYF
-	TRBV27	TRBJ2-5	CASSLFGGLGETQYF
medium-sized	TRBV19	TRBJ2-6	CASSTSFSGANVLTF
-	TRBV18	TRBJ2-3	CASTTTGRGTDTQYF
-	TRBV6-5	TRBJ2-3	CASSYSSALVTDTQYF
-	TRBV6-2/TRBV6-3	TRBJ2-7	CASSYGRGYSYEQYF
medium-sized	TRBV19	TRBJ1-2	CASMFAGQSNYGYTF
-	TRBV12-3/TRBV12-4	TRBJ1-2	CASSLTSATGHLPGYTF
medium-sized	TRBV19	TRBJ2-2	CASSIVLWGRELFF
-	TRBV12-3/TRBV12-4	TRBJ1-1	CASSSGGGTEAFF
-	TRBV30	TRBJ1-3	CAWSVRRTGVSGNTIYF
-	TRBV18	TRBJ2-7	CASSKYREDEQYF
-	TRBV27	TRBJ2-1	CASRISGGLYNEQFF
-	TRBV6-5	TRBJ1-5	CASSLLSTGGFNQPQHF
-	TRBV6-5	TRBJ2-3	CATGERGGVTDTQYF
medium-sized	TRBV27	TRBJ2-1	CASSFGEYYNEQFF
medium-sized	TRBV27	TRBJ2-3	CASSTLPIGTDTQYF
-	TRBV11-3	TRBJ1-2	CASSLSKWGTQGSGYTF
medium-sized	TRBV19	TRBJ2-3	CASSRTGVSTDTQYF
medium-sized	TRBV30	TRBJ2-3	CAWSVGGTDTQYF
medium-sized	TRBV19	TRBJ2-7	CASSLGASYEQYF
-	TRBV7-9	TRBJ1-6	CASSPTRTGVSSPLHF
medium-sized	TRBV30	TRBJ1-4	CAWSVRGNEKLFF
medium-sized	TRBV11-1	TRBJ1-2	CASSLARGFNYGYTF
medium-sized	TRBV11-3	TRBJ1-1	CASSPGTAFMNTEAFF
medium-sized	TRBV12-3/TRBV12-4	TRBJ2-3	CASTPRDTQYF
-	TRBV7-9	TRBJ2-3	CASSLDGTPDTQYF
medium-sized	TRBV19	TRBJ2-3	CASSGTSGGASTQYF
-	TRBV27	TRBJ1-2	CASSPRTGRPGYTF
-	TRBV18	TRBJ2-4	CASSPSESLAKNIQYF
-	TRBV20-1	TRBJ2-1	CSAVGGGDEQFF
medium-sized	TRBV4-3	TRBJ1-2	CASSQVLGQGGGYGYTF
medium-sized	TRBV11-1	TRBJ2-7	CASSLVERPLEQYF
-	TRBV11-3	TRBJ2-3	CASSFGGGDTQYF
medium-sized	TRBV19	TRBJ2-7	CASSIGTGGSYEQYF
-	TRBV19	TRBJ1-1	CASEPDRYTEAFF
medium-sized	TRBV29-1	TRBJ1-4	CSVYTGEKLFF
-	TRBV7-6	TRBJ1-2	CASSRDRRGYTF
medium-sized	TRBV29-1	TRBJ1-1	CSALGVNTEAFF
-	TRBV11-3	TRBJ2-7	CASSTWTSGGSTYEQYF
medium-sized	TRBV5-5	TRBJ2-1	CASSLGGGYNEQFF